The clone carrying this T cell receptor beta chain appeared many times. Its antigen remains unknown. Diagnoses were established using clinical symptoms, serum thyroxine and TRAb, thyroid ultrasound and orbital computed tomography. The authors obtained PBMCs from 7.5 to 10 ml of fresh peripheral blood. Germline V gives CDR1 GTSNPN, CDR2 SVGIG (reference sequence). V lost 0 bases to trimming and J lost 9 bases; unmatched junction nucleotides: 5. There are 13 residues in the CDR3. These data originate in a study of T cells in Graves' hyperthyroidism and ophthalmopathy. Amplified TCR beta CDR3 regions derived from RNA transcripts. Initially, a first-round RT-PCR of the TCR CDR3 employed the HTBI primer set. TCRdb reanalysed the multiplex PCR reads using MiXCR and keeps one entry per CDR3 protein. This repertoire shows 350,000 or so distinct CDR3 sequences, under 25% found once; its top ten account for around 50%.

Study-level points and caveats: A model of 13 V-J pairs discriminated ophthalmopathy from stable hyperthyroidism.

This receptor was taken from a woman in her forties or fifties with Graves' hyperthyroidism. Sequenced: blood. The chain uses TRBV30 and TRBJ2-1; 7 nucleotides match TRBD2. The CDR3, as DNA: TGTGCCTGGAGTGTAGTTTCGGGAGGTGAGCAGTTCTTC. Amino acids: CAWSVVSGGEQFF.